This T cell receptor (beta chain) was retrieved from a study of cytomegalovirus exposure and HLA in healthy donors. The PCR had 60 Vbeta and 13 Jbeta primers. Clones were read by immunoSEQ multiplex PCR, and TCRdb kept only the in-frame ones, dropping some. The sample includes fewer than 200,000 clones, roughly 79% of them seen just once. V trimming: 1 base; J trimming: 7 bases; junction bases outside the gene matches: 6. This CDR3 spans 14 amino acids. Per the germline V gene, CDR1 is PRHDT and CDR2 is FYEKMQ (reference sequence). The chain couples TRBV13 to TRBJ1-2, with 7 bases lining up with TRBD1. This TCR derives from a male donor in good health and CMV-seropositive. Specimen: PBMCs. CDR3 protein: CASSLVGGGVGYTF. Written as DNA, the CDR3 is TGTGCCAGCAGCTTAGTCGGAGGGGGCGTTGGCTACACCTTC.